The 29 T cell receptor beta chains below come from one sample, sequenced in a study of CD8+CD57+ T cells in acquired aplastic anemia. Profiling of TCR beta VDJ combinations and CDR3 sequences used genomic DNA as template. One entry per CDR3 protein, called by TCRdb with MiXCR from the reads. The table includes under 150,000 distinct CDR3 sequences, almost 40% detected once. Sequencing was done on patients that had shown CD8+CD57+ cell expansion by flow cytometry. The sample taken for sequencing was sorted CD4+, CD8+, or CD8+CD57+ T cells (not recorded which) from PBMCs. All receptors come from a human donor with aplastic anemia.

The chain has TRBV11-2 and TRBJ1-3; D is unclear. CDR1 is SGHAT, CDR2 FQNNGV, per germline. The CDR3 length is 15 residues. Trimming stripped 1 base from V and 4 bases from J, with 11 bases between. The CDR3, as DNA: TGTGCCAGCAGCTTAGGGCAATCCCTAGGAAACACCATATATTTT. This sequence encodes CASSLGQSLGNTIYF.

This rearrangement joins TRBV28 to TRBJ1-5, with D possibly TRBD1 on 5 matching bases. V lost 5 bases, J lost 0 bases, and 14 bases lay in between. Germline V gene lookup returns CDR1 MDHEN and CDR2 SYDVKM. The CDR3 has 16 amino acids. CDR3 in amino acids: CASSPQAGYSNQPQHF. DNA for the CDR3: TGTGCCAGCAGTCCGCAAGCAGGGTATAGCAATCAGCCCCAGCATTTT. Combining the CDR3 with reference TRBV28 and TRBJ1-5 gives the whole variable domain DVKVTQSSRYLVKRTGEKVFLECVQDMDHENMFWYRQDPGLGLRLIYFSYDVKMKEKGDIPEGYSVSREKKERFSLILESASTNQTSMYLCASSPQAGYSNQPQHFGDGTRLSIL.

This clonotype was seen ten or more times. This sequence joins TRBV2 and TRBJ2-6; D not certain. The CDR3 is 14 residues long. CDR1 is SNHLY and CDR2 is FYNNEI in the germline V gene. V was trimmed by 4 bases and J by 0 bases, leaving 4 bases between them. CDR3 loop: CASSAASGANVLTF. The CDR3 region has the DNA TGTGCCAGCAGTGCCGCCTCTGGGGCCAACGTCCTGACTTTC. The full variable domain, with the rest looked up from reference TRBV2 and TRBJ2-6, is EPEVTQTPSHQVTQMGQEVILRCVPISNHLYFYWYRQILGQKVEFLVSFYNNEISEKSEIFDDQFSVERPDGSNFTLKIRSTKLEDSAMYFCASSAASGANVLTFGAGSRLTVL.

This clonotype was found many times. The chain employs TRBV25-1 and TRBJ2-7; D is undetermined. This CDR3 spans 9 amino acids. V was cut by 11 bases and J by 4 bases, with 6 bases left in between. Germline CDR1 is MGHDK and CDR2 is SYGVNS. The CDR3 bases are TGTGCCTGGGGATACGAGCAGTACTTC. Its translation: CAWGYEQYF.

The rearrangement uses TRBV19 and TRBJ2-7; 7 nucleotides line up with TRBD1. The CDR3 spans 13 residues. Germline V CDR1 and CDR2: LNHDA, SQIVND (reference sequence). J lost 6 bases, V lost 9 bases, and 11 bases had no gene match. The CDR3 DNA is TGTGCCAGCAGCCTAGGACAGGACACCGAGCAGTACTTC. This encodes CASSLGQDTEQYF.

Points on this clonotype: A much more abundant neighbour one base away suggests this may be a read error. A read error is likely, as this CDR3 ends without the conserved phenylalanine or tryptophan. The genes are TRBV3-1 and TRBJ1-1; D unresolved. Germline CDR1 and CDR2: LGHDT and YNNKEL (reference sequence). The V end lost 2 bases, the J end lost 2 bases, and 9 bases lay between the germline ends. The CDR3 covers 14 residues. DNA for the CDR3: TGTGCCAGCAGCCAACCCCGAATCAACACTGAAGCTTTCCTT. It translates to CASSQPRINTEAFL.

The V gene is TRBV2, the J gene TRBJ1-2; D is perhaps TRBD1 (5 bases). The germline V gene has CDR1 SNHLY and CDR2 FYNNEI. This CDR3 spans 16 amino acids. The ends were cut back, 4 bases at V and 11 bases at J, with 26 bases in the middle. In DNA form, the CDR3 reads TGTGCCAGCAGTGCCGGGAGATTGGGGCCCCGAGGAATTTACACCTTC. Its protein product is CASSAGRLGPRGIYTF.

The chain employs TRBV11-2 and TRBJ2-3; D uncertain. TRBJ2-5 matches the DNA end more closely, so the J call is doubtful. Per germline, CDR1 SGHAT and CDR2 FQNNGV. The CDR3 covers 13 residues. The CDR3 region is CASSPIGLETQYF. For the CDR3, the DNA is TGTGCCAGCAGCCCGATCGGTCTAGAGACCCAGTACTTC.

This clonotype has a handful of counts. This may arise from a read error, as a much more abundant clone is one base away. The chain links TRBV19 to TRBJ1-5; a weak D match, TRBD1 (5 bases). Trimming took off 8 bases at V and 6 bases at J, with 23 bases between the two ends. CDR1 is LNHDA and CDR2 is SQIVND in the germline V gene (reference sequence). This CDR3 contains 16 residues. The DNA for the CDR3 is TGTGCCAGTGGTCCCCCCCGGCGGGGGAGGGGTCAGCCCCAGCATTTT. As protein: CASGPPRRGRGQPQHF.

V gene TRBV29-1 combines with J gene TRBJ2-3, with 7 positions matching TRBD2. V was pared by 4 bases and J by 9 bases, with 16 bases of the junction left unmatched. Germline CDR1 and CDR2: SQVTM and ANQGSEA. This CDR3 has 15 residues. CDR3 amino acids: CSVVPRIAGPETQYF. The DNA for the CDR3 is TGCAGCGTTGTCCCCCGAATAGCGGGCCCTGAGACGCAGTATTTT.

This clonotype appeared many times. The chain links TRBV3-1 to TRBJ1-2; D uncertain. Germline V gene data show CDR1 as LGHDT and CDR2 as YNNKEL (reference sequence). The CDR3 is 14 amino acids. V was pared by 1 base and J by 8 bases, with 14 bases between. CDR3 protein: CASSQGYQRSGYTF. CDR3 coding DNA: TGTGCCAGCAGCCAAGGATACCAAAGGAGCGGCTACACCTTC.

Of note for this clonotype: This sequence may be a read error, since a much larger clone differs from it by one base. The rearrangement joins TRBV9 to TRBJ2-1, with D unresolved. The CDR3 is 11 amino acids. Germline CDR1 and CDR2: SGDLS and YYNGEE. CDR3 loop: CASSSSNEQLF. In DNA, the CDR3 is TGTGCCAGCAGCTCTAGTAATGAGCAGCTCTTC. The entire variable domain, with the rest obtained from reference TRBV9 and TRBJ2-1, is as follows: DSGVTQTPKHLITATGQRVTLRCSPRSGDLSVYWYQQSLDQGLQFLIQYYNGEERAKGNILERFSAQQFPDLHSELNLSSLELGDSALYFCASSSSNEQLFGPGTRLTVL.

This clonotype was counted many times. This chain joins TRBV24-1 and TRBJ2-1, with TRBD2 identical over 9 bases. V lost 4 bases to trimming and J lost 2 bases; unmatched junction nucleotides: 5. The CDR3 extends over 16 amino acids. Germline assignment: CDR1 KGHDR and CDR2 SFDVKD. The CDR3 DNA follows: TGTGCCACCAGTGACCCTTCTAGCGGGACCTACAATGAGCAGTTCTTC. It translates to CATSDPSSGTYNEQFF.

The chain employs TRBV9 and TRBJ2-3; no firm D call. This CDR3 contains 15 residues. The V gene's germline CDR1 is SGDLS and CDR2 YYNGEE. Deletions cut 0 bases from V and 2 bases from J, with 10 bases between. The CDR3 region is CASSVGSRNTDTQYF. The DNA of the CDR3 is TGTGCCAGCAGCGTAGGCTCTAGAAACACAGATACGCAGTATTTT.

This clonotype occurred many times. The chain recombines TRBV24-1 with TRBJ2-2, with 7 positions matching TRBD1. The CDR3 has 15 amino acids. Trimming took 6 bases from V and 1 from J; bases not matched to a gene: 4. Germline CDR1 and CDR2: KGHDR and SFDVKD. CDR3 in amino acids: CATSSTGENTGELFF. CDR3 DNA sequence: TGTGCCACCAGTTCAACAGGGGAGAACACCGGGGAGCTGTTTTTT.

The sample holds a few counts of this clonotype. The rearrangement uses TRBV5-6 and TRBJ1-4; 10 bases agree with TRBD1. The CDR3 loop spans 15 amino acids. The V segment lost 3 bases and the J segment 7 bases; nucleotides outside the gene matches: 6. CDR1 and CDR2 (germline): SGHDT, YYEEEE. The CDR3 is CASSWDRGNLEKLFF. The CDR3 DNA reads TGTGCCAGCAGCTGGGACAGGGGAAATCTTGAAAAACTGTTTTTT.

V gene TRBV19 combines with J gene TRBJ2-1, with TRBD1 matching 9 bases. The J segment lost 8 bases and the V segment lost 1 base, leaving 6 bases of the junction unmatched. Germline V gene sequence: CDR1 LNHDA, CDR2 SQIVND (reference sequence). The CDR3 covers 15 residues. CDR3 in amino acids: CASSIGGTGRDEQFF. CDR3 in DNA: TGTGCCAGTAGTATAGGCGGGACAGGGAGGGATGAGCAGTTCTTC. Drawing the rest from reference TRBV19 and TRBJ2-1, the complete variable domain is DGGITQSPKYLFRKEGQNVTLSCEQNLNHDAMYWYRQDPGQGLRLIYYSQIVNDFQKGDIAEGYSVSREKKESFPLTVTSAQKNPTAFYLCASSIGGTGRDEQFFGPGTRLTVL.

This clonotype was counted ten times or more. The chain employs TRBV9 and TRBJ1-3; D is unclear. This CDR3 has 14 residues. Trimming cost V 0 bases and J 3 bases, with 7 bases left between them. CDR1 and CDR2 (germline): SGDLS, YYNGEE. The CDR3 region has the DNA TGTGCCAGCAGCGTAGCCAACGTTGGAAACACCATATATTTT. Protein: CASSVANVGNTIYF. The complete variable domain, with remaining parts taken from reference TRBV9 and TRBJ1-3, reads DSGVTQTPKHLITATGQRVTLRCSPRSGDLSVYWYQQSLDQGLQFLIQYYNGEERAKGNILERFSAQQFPDLHSELNLSSLELGDSALYFCASSVANVGNTIYFGEGSWLTVV.

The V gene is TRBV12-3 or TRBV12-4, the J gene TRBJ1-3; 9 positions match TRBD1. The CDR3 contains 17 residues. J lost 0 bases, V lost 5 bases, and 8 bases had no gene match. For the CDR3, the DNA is TGTGCCAGCAGTGACAGGGGGAGTATTAGCTCTGGAAACACCATATATTTT. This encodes CASSDRGSISSGNTIYF.

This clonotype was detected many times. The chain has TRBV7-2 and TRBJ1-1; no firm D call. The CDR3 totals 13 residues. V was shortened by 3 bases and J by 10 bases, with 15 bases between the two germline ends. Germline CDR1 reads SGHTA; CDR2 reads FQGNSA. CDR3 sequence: CASSFILEMGAFF. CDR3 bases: TGTGCCAGCAGCTTCATACTTGAGATGGGAGCTTTCTTT.

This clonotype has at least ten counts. DNA for the CDR3: TGCAGCGTTGAAGGGGGGTGGTATGGCTACACCTTC. It specifies CSVEGGWYGYTF. This rearrangement joins TRBV29-1 to TRBJ1-2; D might be TRBD1 (5 bases). CDR1 is SQVTM and CDR2 is ANQGSEA in the germline V gene. The CDR3 consists of 12 residues. Trimming removed 1 base from V and 5 bases from J, with 8 bases in between.

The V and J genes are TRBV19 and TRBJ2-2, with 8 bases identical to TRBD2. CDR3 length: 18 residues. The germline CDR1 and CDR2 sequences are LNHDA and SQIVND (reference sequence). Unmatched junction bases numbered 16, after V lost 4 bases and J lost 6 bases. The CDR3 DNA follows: TGTGCCAGTAGTAGGACAGCGGGAGTTTCGGTACGTTCCGGGGAGCTGTTTTTT. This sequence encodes CASSRTAGVSVRSGELFF.

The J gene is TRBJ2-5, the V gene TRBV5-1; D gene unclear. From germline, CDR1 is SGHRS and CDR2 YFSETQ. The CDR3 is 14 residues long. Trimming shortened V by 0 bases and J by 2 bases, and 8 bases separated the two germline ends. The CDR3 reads CASSLDRPQETQYF. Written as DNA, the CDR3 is TGCGCCAGCAGCTTGGACAGACCTCAAGAGACCCAGTACTTC.

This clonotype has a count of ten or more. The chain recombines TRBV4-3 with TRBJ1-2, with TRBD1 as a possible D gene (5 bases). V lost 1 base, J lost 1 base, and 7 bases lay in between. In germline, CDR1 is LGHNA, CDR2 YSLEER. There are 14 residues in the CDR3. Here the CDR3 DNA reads TGCGCCAGCAGCCAAGGAGGGGTTAACTATGGCTACACCTTC. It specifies CASSQGGVNYGYTF.

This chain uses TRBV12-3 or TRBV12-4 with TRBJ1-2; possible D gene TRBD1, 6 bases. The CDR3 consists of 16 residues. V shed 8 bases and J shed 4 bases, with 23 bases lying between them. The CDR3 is CASRSMAGGLGYGYTF. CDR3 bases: TGTGCCAGCCGCTCAATGGCGGGGGGCCTAGGCTATGGCTACACCTTC.

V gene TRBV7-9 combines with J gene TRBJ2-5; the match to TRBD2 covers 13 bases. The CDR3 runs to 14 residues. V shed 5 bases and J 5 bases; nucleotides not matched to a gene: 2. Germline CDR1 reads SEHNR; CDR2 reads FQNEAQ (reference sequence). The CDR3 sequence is CASSPTSGRETQYF. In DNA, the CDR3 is TGTGCCAGCAGCCCGACTAGCGGGAGGGAGACCCAGTACTTC. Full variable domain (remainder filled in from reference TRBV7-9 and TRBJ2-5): DTGVSQNPRHKITKRGQNVTFRCDPISEHNRLYWYRQTLGQGPEFLTYFQNEAQLEKSRLLSDRFSAERPKGSFSTLEIQRTEQGDSAMYLCASSPTSGRETQYFGPGTRLLVL.

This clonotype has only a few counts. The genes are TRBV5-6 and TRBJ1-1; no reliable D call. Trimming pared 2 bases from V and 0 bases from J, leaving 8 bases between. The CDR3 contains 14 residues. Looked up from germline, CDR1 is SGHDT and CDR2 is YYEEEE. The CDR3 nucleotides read TGTGCCAGCAGCTTTCGGAGAATGAACACTGAAGCTTTCTTT. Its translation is CASSFRRMNTEAFF.

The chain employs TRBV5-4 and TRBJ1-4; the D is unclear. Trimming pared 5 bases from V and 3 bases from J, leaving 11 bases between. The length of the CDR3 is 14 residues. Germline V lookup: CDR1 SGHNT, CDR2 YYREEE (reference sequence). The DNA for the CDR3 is TGTGCCAGCAGTTCGAGTTTATCTAATGAAAAACTGTTTTTT. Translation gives CASSSSLSNEKLFF.

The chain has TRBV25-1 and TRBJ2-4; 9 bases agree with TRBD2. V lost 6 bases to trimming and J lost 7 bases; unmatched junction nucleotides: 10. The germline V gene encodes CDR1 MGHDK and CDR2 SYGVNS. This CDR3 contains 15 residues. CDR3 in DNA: TGTGCCAGCAGCCGGGGGGCTAGCGGGGTGAACATTCAGTACTTC. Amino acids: CASSRGASGVNIQYF.